The 20 T cell receptor beta chains below all came from one sample that was sequenced in a study of T cells in Graves' hyperthyroidism and ophthalmopathy. TCR beta CDR3 region amplification was performed from RNA transcripts. First-round RT-PCR with HTBI primers amplified the TCR CDR3 region. One entry per CDR3 protein results from TCRdb running MiXCR on the multiplex PCR reads. Here the sample spans under 400,000 distinct CDR3 sequences, 15% to 20% being singletons. Sample: blood. The receptors were sampled from a woman in her thirties or forties with Graves' ophthalmopathy.

This clonotype was seen repeatedly, ten times or more. This sequence joins TRBV6-5 and TRBJ2-7; TRBD2 matches at 9 bases. CDR3 length: 13 amino acids. The junction had 5 bases not matched to a gene; V was cut back by 5 bases and J by 6 bases. Germline CDR1 and CDR2: MNHEY and SVGAGI. The CDR3: CASSTGTSPEQYF. Written as DNA, the CDR3 is TGTGCCAGCAGTACGGGGACTAGCCCCGAGCAGTACTTC.

This clonotype was counted ten times or more. This chain uses TRBV27 with TRBJ1-1; D gene ambiguous. This CDR3 region has 15 residues. V lost 4 bases to trimming and J lost 1 base, with 13 bases between them. Germline loops: CDR1 MNHEY, CDR2 SMNVEV (reference sequence). CDR3 DNA: TGTGCCAGCAGTTCCTCCCGGGGAAGGAACACTGAAGCTTTCTTT. Its protein product is CASSSSRGRNTEAFF.

The sample holds a few counts of this clonotype. Since a much larger clone is just one base distant, this may be a read error. The chain employs TRBV10-3 and TRBJ1-1; D unresolved. There are 15 residues in the CDR3. Germline CDR1 reads ENHRY; CDR2 reads SYGVKD. Trimming cost V 2 bases and J 6 bases, with 16 bases left between them. The CDR3, as DNA: TGTGCCATCAGTGAGACGTTGATCGCTGGGGCTGAAGCTTTCTTT. It translates to CAISETLIAGAEAFF.

This chain connects TRBV5-1 to TRBJ1-2, with a tentative D call TRBD1 (6 bases). CDR3 size: 15 residues. V was cut by 0 bases and J by 3 bases, with 12 bases left in between. The germline V gene has CDR1 SGHRS and CDR2 YFSETQ. CDR3 in DNA: TGCGCCAGCAGCTTGGGACAGGCCGAGGACTATGGCTACACCTTC. This encodes CASSLGQAEDYGYTF.

This clonotype was picked up a small number of times. The J gene is TRBJ2-7, the V gene TRBV6-2 or TRBV6-3; 9 bases are a match to TRBD1. The CDR3 runs 13 residues. Germline V CDR1 and CDR2: MNHEY, SVGEGT. Losses at the gene ends were 6 bases for V and 9 bases for J; bases not matched to a gene: 9. The DNA of the CDR3 is TGTGCCAGCAGATCTTCGGGACAGGGCCGGCAGTACTTC. Its protein product is CASRSSGQGRQYF.

This clonotype occurred many times. This chain connects TRBV11-2 to TRBJ1-3, with 8 nucleotides matching TRBD1. The V and J ends lost 5 bases and 3 bases, in that order; junction bases with no gene match: 12. This CDR3 is built from 17 residues. Per the germline V gene, CDR1 is SGHAT and CDR2 is FQNNGV. Here the CDR3 DNA reads TGTGCCAGCAGCACGCTCAGGGGGCAAAATCTTGGAAACACCATATATTTT. Amino acid sequence: CASSTLRGQNLGNTIYF.

Many counts were recorded for this clonotype. The junction shows a germline mismatch at one end, possibly a read error. The chain carries TRBV15 and TRBJ2-5, with 10 bases aligning to TRBD2. The CDR3 consists of 15 residues. Germline lookup yields CDR1 LNHNV and CDR2 YYDKDF (reference sequence). CDR3 protein: CASSKRLAGEETQYF. In DNA, the CDR3 is TGTGCCTCCAGCAAGAGGCTAGCGGGAGAGGAGACCCAGTACTTC.

There are many counts of this clonotype. The CDR3 loop is CATSGTDFYEQYF. CDR3 sequence (DNA): TGTGCCACCTCCGGGACAGACTTCTACGAGCAGTACTTC. This chain connects TRBV10-3 to TRBJ2-7; 7 nucleotides match TRBD1. This CDR3 region has 13 residues. Trimming removed 10 bases from V and 3 bases from J; junction bases left unmatched: 9. The germline V gene encodes CDR1 ENHRY and CDR2 SYGVKD.

Many counts were recorded for this clonotype. The gene calls are TRBV12-3 or TRBV12-4 and TRBJ2-7; TRBD1 or TRBD2 may be the D gene (5 bases each). Trimming stripped 6 bases from V and 3 bases from J, with 18 bases between. The CDR3 is made up of 15 amino acids. The CDR3, as DNA: TGTGCCAGCAGCCCGAGGGACCGGGGAAACTACGAGCAGTACTTC. As protein: CASSPRDRGNYEQYF.

CDR3 sequence: CASSHDKAETQYF. The CDR3 coding sequence is TGTGCCAGCAGTCACGACAAAGCGGAGACCCAGTACTTC. The chain carries TRBV12-3 or TRBV12-4 and TRBJ2-5, with D uncertain. V lost 5 bases and J 5 bases, leaving 12 bases between the germline ends. The CDR3 is made up of 13 amino acids.

This clonotype was seen a few times. The V and J genes are TRBV11-2 and TRBJ2-7; the D call may be TRBD1 or TRBD2 (5 bases each). The CDR3 spans 16 residues. Germline CDR1 is SGHAT and CDR2 is FQNNGV. The germline V and J ends were trimmed by 3 bases and 7 bases, with 22 bases remaining between them. CDR3 bases: TGTGCCAGCAGCTTTTCGAAAAGGGACGCTGGGGCGGAGCAGTACTTC. The encoded protein is CASSFSKRDAGAEQYF.

This clonotype has ten or more counts. The chain couples TRBV14 to TRBJ1-2; D uncertain. Deletions cut 4 bases from V and 2 bases from J, with 8 bases between. This CDR3 has 13 amino acids. In germline, CDR1 is SGHDN, CDR2 FVKESK. For the CDR3, the DNA is TGTGCCAGCAGCCCCTATGAGAACTATGGCTACACCTTC. As protein: CASSPYENYGYTF. Full variable domain (missing parts from reference TRBV14 and TRBJ1-2): EAGVTQFPSHSVIEKGQTVTLRCDPISGHDNLYWYRRVMGKEIKFLLHFVKESKQDESGMPNNRFLAERTGGTYSTLKVQPAELEDSGVYFCASSPYENYGYTFGSGTRLTVV.

The table lists this clonotype with many counts. The chain recombines TRBV28 with TRBJ2-2; TRBD2 matches at 12 bases. The CDR3 has 15 residues. Germline CDR1 is MDHEN and CDR2 is SYDVKM. J was trimmed by 4 bases and V by 6 bases; bases with no gene match: 3. The CDR3 bases are TGTGCCAGCAGACTAGCGGGAGGAGTCACCGGGGAGCTGTTTTTT. It is translated as CASRLAGGVTGELFF.

The J gene is TRBJ2-2, the V gene TRBV6-9; 11 bases are a match to TRBD2. The V gene end was trimmed by 5 bases and the J gene end by 0 bases; junction bases not matched to a gene: 17. CDR3 length: 21 amino acids. Germline assignment: CDR1 MNHGY and CDR2 SVAAGI. CDR3 nucleotide sequence: TGTGCCAGCAGTAATCCCGCCGGGACTAGCGGAAAGAGGGCGAACACCGGGGAGCTGTTTTTT. Residues: CASSNPAGTSGKRANTGELFF.

This clonotype was counted ten times or more. The gene calls are TRBV12-3 or TRBV12-4 and TRBJ2-4; D is undetermined. V was pared by 6 bases and J by 4 bases, with 13 bases between. The CDR3 has 14 amino acids. The CDR3, as DNA: TGTGCCAGCAGCCCCCCTATGGCGAAAAACATTCAGTACTTC. Translating it yields CASSPPMAKNIQYF.

The chain links TRBV6-4 to TRBJ2-3; 8 bases line up with TRBD2. The CDR3 is 14 amino acids. Germline V gene data show CDR1 as MRHNA and CDR2 as SNTAGT. Trimming removed 0 bases from V and 4 bases from J; junction bases left unmatched: 0. CDR3 amino acids: CASSDSREADTQYF. The CDR3 DNA follows: TGTGCCAGCAGTGACTCGCGGGAGGCAGATACGCAGTATTTT.

This clonotype was counted at least ten times. The V gene is TRBV7-9, the J gene TRBJ2-5; unclear D gene. The CDR3 length is 14 residues. The ends were cut back, 4 bases at V and 1 base at J, with 10 bases in the middle. CDR1 is SEHNR and CDR2 is FQNEAQ in the germline V gene (reference sequence). CDR3 sequence (DNA): TGTGCCAGCAGCTCACAGTTTTTCCAAGAGACCCAGTACTTC. Its protein is CASSSQFFQETQYF.

Concerning this clonotype itself: Germline and junction disagree at one end, which may indicate a read error. The rearrangement links TRBV11-2 to TRBJ1-2; D unresolved. Germline lookup yields CDR1 SGHAT and CDR2 FQNNGV. This CDR3 contains 16 residues. CDR3 in DNA: TGTGCCAACAGCTTGGGCGGTGGGCGAGGATCGAGGGGCTACACCTTC. It codes for CANSLGGGRGSRGYTF.

This clonotype was recorded many times. The chain is built from TRBV7-9 and TRBJ2-7; D call uncertain. There are 14 residues in the CDR3. V lost 3 bases to trimming and J lost 4 bases, with 13 bases between them. Germline lookup yields CDR1 SEHNR and CDR2 FQNEAQ (reference sequence). The CDR3, as DNA: TGTGCCAGCAGCTTGAGCCTGGACGAATACGAGCAGTACTTC. This sequence encodes CASSLSLDEYEQYF.

This clonotype showed up many times. The V call is TRBV28, the J call TRBJ1-5; D is ambiguous. Trimming pared 11 bases from V and 0 bases from J, leaving 17 bases between. This CDR3 has 15 residues. Looked up from germline, CDR1 is MDHEN and CDR2 is SYDVKM. In DNA, the CDR3 is TGTGCCTCCGCTGTGACCGCTAATAGCAATCAGCCCCAGCATTTT. This codes for CASAVTANSNQPQHF.